This TCR beta chain was sequenced for a study of blood T cell repertoires in COVID-19. Looking at the study overall: Material from acute and convalescent COVID-19 was sourced from the United States, Italy and Spain.

The germline V and J ends were trimmed by 4 bases and 3 bases, with 12 bases remaining between them. CDR3 length: 14 amino acids. Germline CDR1 is MGHRA and CDR2 is YSYEKL. Recovered participants had two consecutive negative NP/OP PCR tests, healthcare professional clearance, or symptom resolution. Measured with immunoSEQ multiplex PCR; TCRdb has only the in-frame clones, and not every one. The sample lists roughly 150,000 clones, about four fifths occurring once. Source material: PBMCs or T cells enriched from blood (not recorded which). The clonotype was recovered from a woman in her sixties who had recovered from COVID-19. The rearrangement uses TRBV4-1 and TRBJ1-1; D is unresolved. CDR3 region: CASSLPRGDTEAFF. CDR3 coding DNA: TGCGCCAGCAGCCTACCCCGCGGGGACACTGAAGCTTTCTTT.